These 32 T cell receptor beta chains originate from one sample sequenced in a study of T cell changes during pregnancy in multiple sclerosis. Repertoires were generated with immunoSEQ multiplex PCR, while TCRdb's copy carries only in-frame clones and drops some. Of approximately 130,000 clones in the sample, 90% to 98% were seen once. The specimen comprised peripheral blood, sampled after pregnancy. These TCRs come from a female donor with multiple sclerosis, enrolled in a pregnancy study.

J is TRBJ2-1 and V is TRBV7-2, with TRBD1 matching 7 bases. Germline-derived CDR1 and CDR2 are SGHTA and FQGNSA. V was pared by 3 bases and J by 8 bases, with 7 bases of the junction left unmatched. The CDR3 has 14 residues. The CDR3 sequence is CASSLAQGVDEQFF. Here the CDR3 DNA reads TGTGCCAGCAGCTTGGCTCAGGGGGTAGATGAGCAGTTCTTC.

The chain employs TRBV18 and TRBJ2-7, with 9 bases aligning to TRBD2. The CDR3 sequence is 14 residues long. Germline V gene sequence: CDR1 KGHSH, CDR2 LQKENI. V trimming: 4 bases; J trimming: 3 bases; junction bases outside the gene matches: 4. In DNA form, the CDR3 reads TGTGCCAGCTCACTGACTAGCGGACTCTACGAGCAGTACTTC. Translation gives CASSLTSGLYEQYF.

J is TRBJ2-3 and V is TRBV19, with 7 positions matching TRBD1. Germline trimming cut 2 bases from V and 2 bases from J; bases unmatched to any gene: 1. CDR1 is LNHDA, CDR2 SQIVND, per germline (reference sequence). CDR3 size: 14 residues. CDR3 amino acids: CASSITGATDTQYF. The CDR3 nucleotides are TGTGCCAGTAGTATAACAGGGGCCACAGATACGCAGTATTTT.

This clone was observed a handful of times. The J gene is TRBJ2-1, the V gene TRBV2; maybe TRBD1 (5 bases). The V gene lost 10 bases and the J gene lost 5 bases, with 12 bases spanning the gap. Germline CDR1 and CDR2: SNHLY and FYNNEI. CDR3 length equals 12 residues. For the CDR3, the DNA is TGTGCCACCCGAAGGGGCAACAATGAGCAGTTCTTC. Its protein product is CATRRGNNEQFF.

The chain is built from TRBV27 and TRBJ1-1; D unclear. Trimming pared 6 bases from V and 11 bases from J, leaving 13 bases between. Per germline, CDR1 MNHEY and CDR2 SMNVEV (reference sequence). This CDR3 is built from 11 residues. CDR3 region: CASRTGVDAFF. The DNA for the CDR3 is TGTGCCAGCAGGACGGGAGTGGACGCTTTCTTT.

This rearrangement joins TRBV20-1 to TRBJ2-3, with TRBD1 matching 7 bases. V was pared by 5 bases and J by 6 bases, with 2 bases of the junction left unmatched. The germline V gene has CDR1 DFQATT and CDR2 SNEGSKA (reference sequence). This CDR3 contains 11 residues. The CDR3 spells CSAYRGDTQYF. In DNA, the CDR3 is TGCAGTGCTTACAGGGGTGATACGCAGTATTTT.

This sequence joins TRBV11-2 and TRBJ2-5; 8 nucleotides agree with TRBD2. Per the germline V gene, CDR1 is SGHAT and CDR2 is FQNNGV. The CDR3 is 14 residues long. With 3 bases clipped from V and 1 base from J, the junction kept 1 base outside the gene matches. For the CDR3, the DNA is TGTGCCAGCAGCTTTCTAGCGGGCCAAGAGACCCAGTACTTC. Its protein is CASSFLAGQETQYF.

This clone is a singleton in its sample. The gene calls are TRBV7-8 and TRBJ1-4; 8 nucleotides align to TRBD1. This CDR3 is 15 amino acids long. The junction had 2 bases not matched to a gene; V was cut back by 5 bases and J by 0 bases. The germline V gene has CDR1 SGHVS and CDR2 FQNEAQ. This CDR3 is CASSLQGATNEKLFF. The CDR3 DNA reads as TGTGCCAGCAGCCTACAGGGGGCAACTAATGAAAAACTGTTTTTT. The full variable domain, its missing parts supplied by reference TRBV7-8 and TRBJ1-4, is GAGVSQSPRYKVAKRGQDVALRCDPISGHVSLFWYQQALGQGPEFLTYFQNEAQLDKSGLPSDRFFAERPEGSVSTLKIQRTQQEDSAVYLCASSLQGATNEKLFFGSGTQLSVL.

V and J are TRBV5-6 and TRBJ2-2; 7 nucleotides line up with TRBD1. This CDR3 spans 14 amino acids. V gave up 4 bases and J gave up 1 base; unmatched junction bases: 1. Germline CDR1 is SGHDT and CDR2 is YYEEEE. The CDR3 loop is CASSRDRNTGELFF. CDR3 in DNA: TGTGCCAGCAGCCGGGACAGGAACACCGGGGAGCTGTTTTTT. Variable domain in full (rest from reference TRBV5-6 and TRBJ2-2): DAGVTQSPTHLIKTRGQQVTLRCSPKSGHDTVSWYQQALGQGPQFIFQYYEEEERQRGNFPDRFSGHQFPNYSSELNVNALLLGDSALYLCASSRDRNTGELFFGEGSRLTVL.

This clone is a singleton in its sample. The chain links TRBV5-1 to TRBJ2-3; the D is unclear. V was shortened by 2 bases and J by 4 bases, with 8 bases between the two germline ends. Per germline, CDR1 SGHRS and CDR2 YFSETQ. The CDR3 totals 13 residues. CDR3 residues: CASSLLSPDTQYF. The CDR3, as DNA: TGCGCCAGCAGCTTACTAAGTCCAGATACGCAGTATTTT.

This chain uses TRBV11-2 with TRBJ1-1, with 9 bases aligning to TRBD1. Germline-derived CDR1 and CDR2 are SGHAT and FQNNGV. V lost 5 bases and J lost 11; bases outside the gene matches: 9. CDR3 length: 13 residues. The CDR3 coding sequence is TGTGCCAGCAGCCAAACAGGGGGCTCGTGGGCTTTCTTT. It encodes CASSQTGGSWAFF. Combining the CDR3 with reference TRBV11-2 and TRBJ1-1 gives the whole variable domain EAGVAQSPRYKIIEKRQSVAFWCNPISGHATLYWYQQILGQGPKLLIQFQNNGVVDDSQLPKDRFSAERLKGVDSTLKIQPAKLEDSAVYLCASSQTGGSWAFFGQGTRLTVV.

The chain joins TRBV27 to TRBJ1-2; D gene ambiguous. This CDR3 is built from 17 residues. Germline V gene data show CDR1 as MNHEY and CDR2 as SMNVEV (reference sequence). Deletions cut 1 base from V and 6 bases from J, with 21 bases between. The CDR3 protein is CASSLLFQDGIHDGYTF. In nucleotides, the CDR3 is TGTGCCAGCAGTTTATTATTCCAGGACGGGATACATGATGGCTACACCTTC.

The genes are TRBV4-2 and TRBJ1-3; D might be TRBD1 (5 bases). CDR3 length equals 18 residues. Trimming took off 0 bases at V and 7 bases at J, with 22 bases between the two ends. Germline V gives CDR1 LGHNA, CDR2 YNFKEQ. As DNA, the CDR3 is TGTGCCAGCAGCCAAGATCTTCCCGGACCGGGGGGGAGGAACACCATATATTTT. Protein: CASSQDLPGPGGRNTIYF.

The rearrangement uses TRBV2 and TRBJ2-7, with 14 bases lining up with TRBD2. The CDR3 extends over 17 amino acids. Germline V gives CDR1 SNHLY, CDR2 FYNNEI. The V and J ends lost 10 bases and 3 bases, in that order; junction bases with no gene match: 14. For the CDR3, the DNA is TGTGCCACCCAATCCCCGGGACTAGCGGGAGACATCTACGAGCAGTACTTC. This translates into CATQSPGLAGDIYEQYF.

This rearrangement joins TRBV9 to TRBJ2-1; D unclear. Trimming took off 1 base at V and 5 bases at J, with 7 bases between the two ends. Germline-derived CDR1 and CDR2 are SGDLS and YYNGEE. The CDR3 is 13 amino acids. The CDR3 is CASSVPTDNEQFF. As DNA, the CDR3 is TGTGCCAGCAGCGTACCCACTGACAATGAGCAGTTCTTC. Complete variable domain (other parts from reference TRBV9 and TRBJ2-1): DSGVTQTPKHLITATGQRVTLRCSPRSGDLSVYWYQQSLDQGLQFLIQYYNGEERAKGNILERFSAQQFPDLHSELNLSSLELGDSALYFCASSVPTDNEQFFGPGTRLTVL.

V is TRBV5-4 and J is TRBJ2-7, with TRBD1 matching 9 bases. The trim removed 3 bases at V and 3 bases at J, leaving 10 bases unmatched. Germline CDR1 and CDR2: SGHNT and YYREEE (reference sequence). The CDR3 loop spans 16 amino acids. The CDR3 nucleotides read TGTGCCAGCAGCTGGGGACAGGGAAGACAAATCTACGAGCAGTACTTC. Its protein is CASSWGQGRQIYEQYF. Drawing the rest from reference TRBV5-4 and TRBJ2-7, the complete variable domain is ETGVTQSPTHLIKTRGQQVTLRCSSQSGHNTVSWYQQALGQGPQFIFQYYREEENGRGNFPPRFSGLQFPNYSSELNVNALELDDSALYLCASSWGQGRQIYEQYFGPGTRLTVT.

The gene calls are TRBV6-5 and TRBJ2-7; 13 bases line up with TRBD2. The CDR3 is made up of 15 amino acids. The V and J ends lost 6 bases and 6 bases, in that order; junction bases with no gene match: 8. Germline V lookup: CDR1 MNHEY, CDR2 SVGAGI. CDR3 nucleotides: TGTGCCAGCAGCGCCGGGACTAGCGGGATTAGCGAGCAGTACTTC. The encoded protein is CASSAGTSGISEQYF.

V is TRBV6-5 and J is TRBJ2-3; TRBD2 agrees at 7 bases. With V trimmed by 7 bases and J by 3 bases, 7 bases remained unmatched. This CDR3 has 14 amino acids. Germline CDR1 and CDR2: MNHEY and SVGAGI. The CDR3 here is CASTQARETDTQYF. The CDR3 bases are TGTGCCAGCACCCAGGCGCGGGAGACAGATACGCAGTATTTT.

The J gene is TRBJ2-5, the V gene TRBV7-8, with 9 bases matching TRBD2. J lost 6 bases, V lost 1 base, and 12 bases had no gene match. Per the germline V gene, CDR1 is SGHVS and CDR2 is FQNEAQ. The CDR3 is 17 amino acids. The CDR3 nucleotides read TGTGCCAGCAGCTTAGGAAGGCTAGCGGGGAGATTAAAGACCCAGTACTTC. This codes for CASSLGRLAGRLKTQYF.

This rearrangement joins TRBV28 to TRBJ2-3; 9 bases fit TRBD2. CDR1 and CDR2 (germline): MDHEN, SYDVKM. CDR3 length: 15 residues. The V gene end was trimmed by 3 bases and the J gene end by 5 bases; junction bases not matched to a gene: 6. In nucleotides, the CDR3 is TGTGCCAGCAGTTTGAGTGTAGCGGGGGAAGATACGCAGTATTTT. It encodes CASSLSVAGEDTQYF.

The chain joins TRBV7-9 to TRBJ2-7; possibly TRBD2 for D (5 bases). Per germline, CDR1 SEHNR and CDR2 FQNEAQ (reference sequence). V was shortened by 5 bases and J by 3 bases, with 17 bases between the two germline ends. The CDR3 covers 15 residues. CDR3 amino acids: CASSLPSRGVYEQYF. For the CDR3, the DNA is TGTGCCAGCAGCCTCCCTAGTCGGGGAGTCTACGAGCAGTACTTC.

The V gene is TRBV5-5, the J gene TRBJ2-7, with a possible D match to TRBD1 (6 bases). This CDR3 spans 14 amino acids. The V gene's germline CDR1 is SGHKS and CDR2 YYEKEE (reference sequence). V lost 4 bases to trimming and J lost 1 base, with 12 bases between them. The CDR3 spells CASSPNRASYEQYF. For the CDR3, the DNA is TGTGCCAGCAGCCCAAACAGGGCTTCCTACGAGCAGTACTTC. The whole variable domain, remainder taken from reference TRBV5-5 and TRBJ2-7, is DAGVTQSPTHLIKTRGQQVTLRCSPISGHKSVSWYQQVLGQGPQFIFQYYEKEERGRGNFPDRFSARQFPNYSSELNVNALLLGDSALYLCASSPNRASYEQYFGPGTRLTVT.

The gene calls are TRBV4-1 and TRBJ2-7, with 9 positions matching TRBD2. Trimming removed 2 bases from V and 5 bases from J; junction bases left unmatched: 7. This CDR3 region has 15 residues. Germline V gene sequence: CDR1 MGHRA, CDR2 YSYEKL. This chain's CDR3 is CASSQFSGSLNEQYF. CDR3 in DNA: TGCGCCAGCAGCCAATTTAGCGGGAGTCTCAACGAGCAGTACTTC.

V usage is TRBV29-1 and J usage is TRBJ1-1; 9 bases are shared with TRBD1. Germline values: CDR1 SQVTM, CDR2 ANQGSEA. J lost 3 bases, V lost 7 bases, and 6 bases had no gene match. The CDR3 sequence is 13 residues long. CDR3 in amino acids: CSGQGGVYTEAFF. The CDR3 nucleotides read TGCAGCGGACAGGGGGGGGTTTACACTGAAGCTTTCTTT.

V gene TRBV4-1 combines with J gene TRBJ1-1; D call uncertain. The germline gives CDR1 MGHRA, CDR2 YSYEKL. The V end was cut by 2 bases, the J end by 0 bases, with 10 bases between. This CDR3 is 15 amino acids long. CDR3 protein: CASSQFGGLNTEAFF. CDR3 in DNA: TGCGCCAGCAGCCAATTCGGCGGATTGAACACTGAAGCTTTCTTT.

The V and J genes are TRBV2 and TRBJ2-2, with 12 positions matching TRBD2. Germline V gene data show CDR1 as SNHLY and CDR2 as FYNNEI. Germline trimming cut 8 bases from V and 5 bases from J; bases unmatched to any gene: 6. This CDR3 has 15 residues. CDR3 nucleotide sequence: TGTGCCAGCGGCACTAGCGGGAGGTTTACCGGGGAGCTGTTTTTT. It encodes CASGTSGRFTGELFF.

This sequence joins TRBV5-1 and TRBJ2-7; possibly TRBD1 or TRBD2 for D (5 bases each). The CDR3 totals 13 residues. The V end lost 9 bases, the J end lost 0 bases, and 13 bases lay between the germline ends. Germline V gene sequence: CDR1 SGHRS, CDR2 YFSETQ. This CDR3 reads CATREGSSYEQYF. The CDR3 coding sequence is TGCGCCACCAGGGAAGGGAGCTCCTACGAGCAGTACTTC.

V usage is TRBV28 and J usage is TRBJ2-1; 7 nucleotides align to TRBD1. CDR1 and CDR2 from the germline V gene are MDHEN and SYDVKM. CDR3 length: 14 residues. V lost 6 bases and J lost 5; bases outside the gene matches: 7. CDR3 residues: CASSLGTANNEQFF. CDR3 DNA: TGTGCCAGCAGCCTTGGGACAGCCAACAATGAGCAGTTCTTC.

V gene TRBV7-2 combines with J gene TRBJ1-4, with D possibly being TRBD1 (5 bases). Trimming stripped 3 bases from V and 8 bases from J, with 13 bases between. This CDR3 comprises 14 residues. The V gene's germline CDR1 is SGHTA and CDR2 FQGNSA. Here the CDR3 DNA reads TGTGCCAGCAGCTTCAGGGTGAAAGGCGAAAAACTGTTTTTT. Translating it yields CASSFRVKGEKLFF.

The chain is built from TRBV6-5 and TRBJ2-5; the D gene is possibly TRBD1 (6 bases). V was shortened by 7 bases and J by 2 bases, with 11 bases between the two germline ends. Germline V gene lookup returns CDR1 MNHEY and CDR2 SVGAGI. CDR3 length: 13 amino acids. The DNA for the CDR3 is TGTGCCAGCACCAGAGGACAGCAAGAGACCCAGTACTTC. Residues: CASTRGQQETQYF.

The chain recombines TRBV25-1 with TRBJ2-1, with D hard to call. Trimming shortened V by 4 bases and J by 9 bases, and 10 bases separated the two germline ends. This CDR3 contains 12 residues. CDR1 and CDR2 (germline): MGHDK, SYGVNS. Here the CDR3 reads CASSAGRPEQFF. CDR3 in DNA: TGTGCCAGCAGTGCCGGCAGGCCTGAGCAGTTCTTC.

This chain connects TRBV29-1 to TRBJ1-1; perhaps TRBD1 as D (6 bases). The V gene lost 7 bases and the J gene lost 3 bases, with 18 bases spanning the gap. The CDR3 consists of 14 residues. Germline CDR1 reads SQVTM; CDR2 reads ANQGSEA. CDR3 nucleotides: TGCAGCGCCGGGGTGACAGGCTTCGACACTGAAGCTTTCTTT. It codes for CSAGVTGFDTEAFF.